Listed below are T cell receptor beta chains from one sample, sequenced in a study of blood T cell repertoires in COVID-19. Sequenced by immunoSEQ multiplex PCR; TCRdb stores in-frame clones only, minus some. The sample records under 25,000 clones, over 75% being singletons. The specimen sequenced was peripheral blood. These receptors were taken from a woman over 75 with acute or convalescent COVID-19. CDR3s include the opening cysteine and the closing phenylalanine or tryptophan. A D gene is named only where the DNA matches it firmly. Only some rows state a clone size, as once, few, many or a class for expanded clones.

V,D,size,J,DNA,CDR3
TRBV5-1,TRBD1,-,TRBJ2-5,TGCGCCAGCAGAGACACAGGGGCTCCCCAAGAGACCCAGTACTTC,CASRDTGAPQETQYF
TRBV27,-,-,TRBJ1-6,TGTGCCAGCAGTTTATACCAGGGTCGTAATTCACCCCTCCACTTT,CASSLYQGRNSPLHF
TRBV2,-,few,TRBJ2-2,TGTGCCAGCAGGGGGCCGGGACAAACCACCGGGGAGCTGTTTTTT,CASRGPGQTTGELFF
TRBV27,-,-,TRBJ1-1,TGTGCCAGCAGTACCAGACAGGAAGGCACTGAAGCTTTCTTT,CASSTRQEGTEAFF
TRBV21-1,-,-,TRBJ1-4,TGTGCCAGCAGCAAATGGGGCCAGGTCGCAACTAATGAAAAACTGTTTTTT,CASSKWGQVATNEKLFF
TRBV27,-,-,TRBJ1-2,TGTGCCAGCAGGCCCGGTGGTGCTAACTATGGCTACACCTTC,CASRPGGANYGYTF
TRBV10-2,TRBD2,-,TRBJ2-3,TGCGCCAGCAGCGACCCGGGACTAGCGGTTACGCAGTATTTT,CASSDPGLAVTQYF
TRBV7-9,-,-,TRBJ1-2,TGTGCCAGCAGCTGGTCCAGTGATGGCTACACCTTC,CASSWSSDGYTF
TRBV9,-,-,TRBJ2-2,TGTGCCAGCAGCGTAGCTGACGGGGGGGAGCTGTTTTTT,CASSVADGGELFF
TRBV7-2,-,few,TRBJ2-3,TGTGCCAGCAGCCCGACCGGACTCCCCACAGATACGCAGTATTTT,CASSPTGLPTDTQYF
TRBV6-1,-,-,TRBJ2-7,TGTGCCAGCAGTGAAACTAGCCTCGCCCCGAACTACGAGCAGTACTTC,CASSETSLAPNYEQYF
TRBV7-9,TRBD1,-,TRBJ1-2,TGTGCCAGCAGCTTAGCAGGACAGGGGTCTGACTATGGCTACACCTTC,CASSLAGQGSDYGYTF
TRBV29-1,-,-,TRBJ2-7,TGCAGCGTTGAAATTTCTAACTCCTACGAGCAGTACTTC,CSVEISNSYEQYF
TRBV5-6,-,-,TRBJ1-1,TGTGCCAGCATCAGGAACACTGAAGCTTTCTTT,CASIRNTEAFF
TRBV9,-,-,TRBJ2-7,TGTGCCAGCAGCCGAGGACGGGGAGACGAGCAGTACTTC,CASSRGRGDEQYF
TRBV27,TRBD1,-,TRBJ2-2,TGTGCCAGCAGTCAGCGGACAGGGGATTTGGCCGGGGAGCTGTTTTTT,CASSQRTGDLAGELFF
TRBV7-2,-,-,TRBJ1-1,TGTGCCAGCAGCTTAGATAGGGCGGGCATGAACACTGAAGCTTTCTTT,CASSLDRAGMNTEAFF
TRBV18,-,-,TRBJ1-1,TGTGCCAGCTCACAGGGGAAGAACACTGAAGCTTTCTTT,CASSQGKNTEAFF
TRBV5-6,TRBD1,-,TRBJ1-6,TGTGCCAGCAAAGTGAGGGGGCTGTCCTATAATTCACCCCTCCACTTT,CASKVRGLSYNSPLHF
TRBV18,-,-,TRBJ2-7,TGTGCCAGCTCACCAGTTGCAGCGAGCTCCTACGAGCAGTACTTC,CASSPVAASSYEQYF
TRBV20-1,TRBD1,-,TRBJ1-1,TGCAGTGCTCGTGGCACCGGACAGGCCCGCGCGTACACTGAAGCTTTCTTT,CSARGTGQARAYTEAFF
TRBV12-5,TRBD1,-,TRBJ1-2,TGTGCTAGTGTTTTTACGGACAGGAGATACTATGGCTACACCTTC,CASVFTDRRYYGYTF
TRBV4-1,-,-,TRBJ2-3,TGCGCCAGCAGCCAAGAGGAAGTGGGAGTTCGTACAGATACGCAGTATTTT,CASSQEEVGVRTDTQYF
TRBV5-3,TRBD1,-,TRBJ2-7,TGTGCCAGAAGCAGGGACAGGAAGGACTACGAGCAGTACTTC,CARSRDRKDYEQYF
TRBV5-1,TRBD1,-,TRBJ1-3,TGCGCCAGCAGACCGGGACAGGGGGCTGGAAACACCATATATTTT,CASRPGQGAGNTIYF
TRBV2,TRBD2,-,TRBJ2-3,TGTGCCAGCAGACTAGCGGGGGGAGATACGCAGTATTTT,CASRLAGGDTQYF
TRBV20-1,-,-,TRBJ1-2,TGCAGTGCTCGGAAGACAGACCTCTACACCTTC,CSARKTDLYTF